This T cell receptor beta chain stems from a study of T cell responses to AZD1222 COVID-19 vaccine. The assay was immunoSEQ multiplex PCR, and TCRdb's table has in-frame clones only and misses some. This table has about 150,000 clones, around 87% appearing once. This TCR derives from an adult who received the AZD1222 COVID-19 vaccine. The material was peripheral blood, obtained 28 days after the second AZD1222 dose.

CDR3 in DNA: TGTGCCAGCGGAACGACAGGTGGAGCAATAACAGATACGCAGTATTTT. Translated, it gives CASGTTGGAITDTQYF. V and J are TRBV28 and TRBJ2-3, with D tentatively TRBD1 (6 bases). The CDR3 extends over 16 amino acids. Germline V gene sequence: CDR1 MDHEN, CDR2 SYDVKM. V was shortened by 8 bases and J by 3 bases, with 21 bases between the two germline ends. The variable domain in full, completed from reference TRBV28 and TRBJ2-3, reads DVKVTQSSRYLVKRTGEKVFLECVQDMDHENMFWYRQDPGLGLRLIYFSYDVKMKEKGDIPEGYSVSREKKERFSLILESASTNQTSMYLCASGTTGGAITDTQYFGPGTRLTVL.